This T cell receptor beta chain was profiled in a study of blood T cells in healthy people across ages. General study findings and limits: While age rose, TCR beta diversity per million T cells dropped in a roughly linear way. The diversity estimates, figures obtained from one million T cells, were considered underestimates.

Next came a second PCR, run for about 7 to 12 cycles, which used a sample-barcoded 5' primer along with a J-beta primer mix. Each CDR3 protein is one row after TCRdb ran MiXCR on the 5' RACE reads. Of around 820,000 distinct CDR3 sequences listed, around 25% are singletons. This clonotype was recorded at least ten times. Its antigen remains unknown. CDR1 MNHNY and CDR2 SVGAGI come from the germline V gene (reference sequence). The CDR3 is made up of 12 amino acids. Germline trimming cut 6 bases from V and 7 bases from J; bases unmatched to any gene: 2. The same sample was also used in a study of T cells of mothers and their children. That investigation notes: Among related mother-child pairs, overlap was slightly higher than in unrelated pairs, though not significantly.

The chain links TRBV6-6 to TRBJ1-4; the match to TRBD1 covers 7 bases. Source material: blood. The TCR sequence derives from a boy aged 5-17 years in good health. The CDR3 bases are TGTGCCAGCAGCGCAGGGGGTGAAAAACTGTTTTTT. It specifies CASSAGGEKLFF.